This is a list of T cell receptor beta chains from one sample in a study of CD8 T cells in Susac syndrome. TCRdb re-derived calls from the immunoSEQ multiplex PCR reads in MiXCR, one entry per CDR3 protein. The sample consists of around 71,000 distinct CDR3 sequences, around 96% of them appearing once. The sample comprised CD4+ T cells from PBMCs. The origin of the receptors is a human donor with multiple sclerosis. The CDR3 runs from the conserved cysteine through the conserved F or W. A D gene is named only where the DNA matches it firmly. Expanded clones are given a class, and other clones once, few, many or no size at all.

v_call,clone_size,d_call,j_call,cdr3_nt,cdr3_aa
TRBV5-1,-,TRBD2,TRBJ2-1,TGCGCCAGCACTGTAGCGGGGGGGTCCTACAATGAGCAGTTCTTC,CASTVAGGSYNEQFF
TRBV20-1,-,TRBD1,TRBJ1-5,TGCAGTGCTTCACAGGGGAATCAGCCCCAGCATTTT,CSASQGNQPQHF
TRBV6-2/TRBV6-3,-,TRBD1,TRBJ1-2,TGTGCCAGCAGTTACCACAGGGGCCGCAACGGCTACACCTTC,CASSYHRGRNGYTF
TRBV2,once,-,TRBJ2-1,TGTGCCAGCAGTGAAGCCCAAAGTACTTTTCAGTTCTTC,CASSEAQSTFQFF
TRBV30,once,-,TRBJ1-1,TGTGCCTGGAGGGATCGGAAGAACACTGAAGCTTTCTTT,CAWRDRKNTEAFF
TRBV2,-,-,TRBJ2-3,TGTGCCAGCAGTGAGAGGTCCCTAACGCAGTATTTT,CASSERSLTQYF
TRBV7-8,-,-,TRBJ2-2,TGTGCCAGCAGCTTAGTCGAATTCGGAGGGTACACCGGGGAGCTGTTTTTT,CASSLVEFGGYTGELFF
TRBV5-4,-,TRBD1,TRBJ2-1,TGTGCCAGCAGCTGGGATAAGGACAGGGGGGCCAATGAGCAGTTCTTC,CASSWDKDRGANEQFF
TRBV6-6,-,TRBD2,TRBJ2-5,TGTGCCAGCAGCGGGACTAGCGGGGGACAAGAGACCCAGTACTTC,CASSGTSGGQETQYF
TRBV7-9,-,TRBD2,TRBJ2-1,TGTGCCAGCAGCTTAGGCCTAGCGGGGGTAGACAATGAGCAGTTCTTC,CASSLGLAGVDNEQFF
TRBV6-1,-,TRBD1,TRBJ1-1,TGTGCCAGCAGGAAACAGGACAGGGCTACTGAAGCTTTCTTT,CASRKQDRATEAFF
TRBV11-3,-,-,TRBJ2-5,TGTGCCAGCAGCTTTGGCCAGACATCGAAAGAGACCCAGTACTTC,CASSFGQTSKETQYF
TRBV5-1,few,-,TRBJ2-7,TGCGCCAGCAGCTTGGATTACGCCGGTGGGGAGCAGTACTTC,CASSLDYAGGEQYF